This T cell receptor (beta chain) was sequenced during a study of T cells after yellow fever vaccination. Study-wide results and limits: A weaker secondary response peaked on day 5, the primary on day 15. Abundant clonotypes from the bulk population could get into FACS-sorted repertoires as contaminants. Subsequent to the booster, the majority of primary-vaccination clones reappeared (around 95% CD4, 80% to 90% CD8).

Note on this clonotype: Its antigen is not known.

Germline V gene lookup returns CDR1 MDHEN and CDR2 SYDVKM. The CDR3 is 18 residues long. The V end was cut by 5 bases, the J end by 2 bases, with 24 bases between. One entry per CDR3 protein results from TCRdb running MiXCR on the 5' RACE reads. The sample consists of around 310,000 distinct CDR3 sequences, 4% of them appearing once. The chain joins TRBV28 to TRBJ1-1, with D possibly TRBD1 on 6 matching bases. Sequenced here: PBMCs, sampled 5 days after the yellow fever booster vaccination. The sequence was collected from a man aged 18 to 29 who received the YFV17D yellow fever vaccine. CDR3 loop: CASSPSGGQAYANTEAFF. The DNA for the CDR3 is TGTGCCAGCAGTCCCTCTGGGGGCCAAGCCTATGCCAACACTGAAGCTTTCTTT.